This T cell receptor beta chain stems from a study of blood T cell repertoires in COVID-19. Study in general: From T cells, B-cell-depleted T cells, or PBMCs came the material, which was cDNA or gDNA.

In the original processing: Reference gene primer amplification gave nucleated cell count estimates. Libraries were prepared by immunoSEQ multiplex PCR; TCRdb keeps only in-frame clonotypes and omits some of them. From that table come the V and J calls and clone size; the DNA was used to work out D and trimming. The data show fewer than 350,000 clones, about 87% seen once. CDR3 size: 16 residues. The ends lost 0 bases at V and 6 bases at J; junction bases unmatched: 10. Germline loops: CDR1 SGHTA, CDR2 FQGTGA. This clone was seen only once. The chain employs TRBV7-3 and TRBJ2-7; 8 positions match TRBD1. The sample was peripheral blood. This receptor was taken from a man aged 30-40 years with COVID-19, enrolled during active disease. CDR3 DNA: TGTGCCAGCAGCTTAACTTCCCAGGGGGCAAGGGTCGAGCAGTACTTC. This codes for CASSLTSQGARVEQYF.